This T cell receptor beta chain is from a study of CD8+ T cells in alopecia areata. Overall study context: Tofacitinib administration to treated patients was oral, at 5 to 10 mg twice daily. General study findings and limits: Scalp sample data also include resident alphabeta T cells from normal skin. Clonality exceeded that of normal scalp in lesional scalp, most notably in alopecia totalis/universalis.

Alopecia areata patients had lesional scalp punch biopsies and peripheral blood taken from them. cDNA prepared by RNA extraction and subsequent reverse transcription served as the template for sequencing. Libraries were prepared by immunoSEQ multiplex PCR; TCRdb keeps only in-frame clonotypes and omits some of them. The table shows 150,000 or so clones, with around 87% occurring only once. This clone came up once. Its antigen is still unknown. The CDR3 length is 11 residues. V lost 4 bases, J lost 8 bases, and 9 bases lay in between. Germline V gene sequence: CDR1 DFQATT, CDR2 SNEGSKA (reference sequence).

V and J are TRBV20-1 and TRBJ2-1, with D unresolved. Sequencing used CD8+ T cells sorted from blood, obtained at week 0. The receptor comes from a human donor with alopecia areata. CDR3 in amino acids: CSATPAHEQFF. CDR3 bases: TGCAGTGCTACCCCTGCCCATGAGCAGTTCTTC.